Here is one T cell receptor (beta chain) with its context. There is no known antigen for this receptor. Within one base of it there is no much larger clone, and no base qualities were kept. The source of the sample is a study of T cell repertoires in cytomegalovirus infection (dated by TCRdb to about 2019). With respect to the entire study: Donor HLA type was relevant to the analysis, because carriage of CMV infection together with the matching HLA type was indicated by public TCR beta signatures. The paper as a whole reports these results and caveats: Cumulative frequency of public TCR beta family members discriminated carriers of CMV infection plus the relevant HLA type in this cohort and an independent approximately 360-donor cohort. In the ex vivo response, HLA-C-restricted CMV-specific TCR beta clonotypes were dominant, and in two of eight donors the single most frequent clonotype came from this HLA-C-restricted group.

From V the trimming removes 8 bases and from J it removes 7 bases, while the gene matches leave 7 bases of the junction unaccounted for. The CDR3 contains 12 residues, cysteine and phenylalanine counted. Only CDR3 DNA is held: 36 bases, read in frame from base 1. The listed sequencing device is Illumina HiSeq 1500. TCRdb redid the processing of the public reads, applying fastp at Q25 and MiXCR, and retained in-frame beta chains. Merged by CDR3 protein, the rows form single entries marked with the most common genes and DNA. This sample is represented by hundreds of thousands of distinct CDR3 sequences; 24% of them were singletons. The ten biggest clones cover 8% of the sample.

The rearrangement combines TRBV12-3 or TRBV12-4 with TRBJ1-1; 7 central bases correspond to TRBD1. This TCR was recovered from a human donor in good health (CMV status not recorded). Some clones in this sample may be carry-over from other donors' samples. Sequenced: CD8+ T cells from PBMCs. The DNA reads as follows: TGTGCCAGCGGAGGGGGCGGAGGTGAAGCTTTCTTT. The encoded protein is CASGGGGGEAFF.